This T cell receptor (beta chain) is drawn from a study of Tregs in tolerant kidney transplant recipients. Before regulatory T cell sorting, thawed PBMCs rested overnight at 37°C in approximately 200 IU/ml IL-2. The CDR3 has 13 residues. Deletions cut 0 bases from V and 8 bases from J, with 8 bases between. Germline V gene sequence: CDR1 SGHVS, CDR2 FNYEAQ. Libraries were prepared by immunoSEQ multiplex PCR; TCRdb keeps only in-frame clonotypes and omits some of them. The profile covers over 50,000 clones, with approximately 83% appearing a single time and under 2.5% taken by the ten largest. As for this clone: The target antigen is unknown.

Notes on the study in general: Antigen-driven expansion was suggested because donor-specific Tregs expanded more than all Tregs in tolerant patients.

The clonotype comes from a human donor who received a combined kidney and bone marrow transplant. The sample was Tregs from blood, taken before the transplant. The chain combines TRBV7-6 with TRBJ2-1; no clear D gene. In DNA form, the CDR3 reads TGTGCCAGCAGCTTAGCCAGCTTCGATGAGCAGTTCTTC. Its protein product is CASSLASFDEQFF.